This TCR beta chain comes out of a study of shared clonotypes between healthy human individuals. General observations from the study: Donor scarcity curtailed the genetic and exposure-history diversity represented herein. On the whole, naive subsets had larger estimated richness than memory subsets had.

The authors' processing: Sequence data from immunoSEQ were junction-only and lacked quality scores; consequently, filtering differed. Profiling relied on immunoSEQ multiplex PCR, and the TCRdb table lists in-frame clones only, not all of them. V, J and clone size are taken as reported in that table, and D and trimming were inferred from the DNA itself. The data hold 800,000 to 950,000 clones, with 96% observed a single time. Naive CD8 isolation took CD45RO-negative cells positively selected for CCR7 and excluded terminally differentiated effector memory CD45RA+ cells. A remark on this clone: Antigen specificity is unknown.

After removal of 7 bases from V and 3 bases from J, the junction contained 13 bases not matched to a gene. The CDR3 runs 17 residues. CDR1 and CDR2 (germline): SQVTM, ANQGSEA. The rearrangement uses TRBV29-1 and TRBJ2-1, with 12 bases that match TRBD2. The sequence derives from a man aged 25 to 45 in good health. Material for sequencing was naive CD8+ T cells sorted from blood. CDR3 coding DNA: TGCAGCGCCAGGGGGAGAGGACTAGCGGGACTCTACAATGAGCAGTTCTTC. It yields the protein CSARGRGLAGLYNEQFF.